The 9 T cell receptor beta chains below all came from one sample that was sequenced in a study of T cell changes during pregnancy in multiple sclerosis. Clones were sequenced by immunoSEQ multiplex PCR, and TCRdb holds only the in-frame ones, with some missing. The sample carries around 69,000 clones, more than 90% recorded once. Material: peripheral blood, obtained in the second trimester of pregnancy. These receptors were obtained from a female donor in good health, enrolled as a control in a pregnancy study.

The V call is TRBV19, the J call TRBJ2-5; TRBD1 matches 10 bases. Unmatched junction bases numbered 13, after V lost 4 bases and J lost 5 bases. The CDR3 contains 17 residues. Germline values: CDR1 LNHDA, CDR2 SQIVND (reference sequence). The CDR3 sequence is CASSTPGQGRGWETQYF. CDR3 DNA: TGTGCCAGTAGTACTCCGGGACAGGGGCGAGGTTGGGAGACCCAGTACTTC.

J is TRBJ1-2 and V is TRBV5-1; TRBD1 agrees at 9 bases. CDR3 size: 15 residues. V lost 0 bases to trimming and J lost 4 bases; unmatched junction nucleotides: 4. Germline V CDR1 and CDR2: SGHRS, YFSETQ. The CDR3 bases are TGCGCCAGCAGCTTGGGGGACAGGGCGGCCTATGGCTACACCTTC. This sequence encodes CASSLGDRAAYGYTF.

The rearrangement uses TRBV6-5 and TRBJ2-7, with 10 positions matching TRBD1. Per germline, CDR1 MNHEY and CDR2 SVGAGI. V was pared by 6 bases and J by 1 base, with 3 bases of the junction left unmatched. The CDR3 has 14 amino acids. CDR3 sequence: CASRKGQGSYEQYF. The CDR3 DNA follows: TGTGCCAGCAGGAAGGGACAGGGGTCCTACGAGCAGTACTTC.

As concerns this clone: The junction departs from germline at one end; a sequencing error may be responsible. The chain is built from TRBV10-3 and TRBJ1-4, with D perhaps matching TRBD1 (5 bases). Per the germline V gene, CDR1 is ENHRY and CDR2 is SYGVKD. CDR3 size: 14 residues. This CDR3 reads CAIRGTETSEKLFF. The CDR3 bases are TGTGCCATCAGGGGGACTGAAACTAGTGAAAAACTGTTTTTT.

The chain is built from TRBV11-1 and TRBJ2-3; TRBD2 agrees at 13 bases. This CDR3 has 17 amino acids. Trimming cost V 5 bases and J 2 bases; bases outside gene matches: 7. CDR1 and CDR2 from the germline V gene are SGHAT and FQDESV (reference sequence). The CDR3 bases are TGTGCCAGCAGCCCCCGGACTAGCGGGGGATTCACAGATACGCAGTATTTT. This translates into CASSPRTSGGFTDTQYF.

The chain carries TRBV19 and TRBJ1-2; perhaps TRBD1 as D (5 bases). CDR1 and CDR2 from the germline V gene are LNHDA and SQIVND (reference sequence). This CDR3 has 15 amino acids. V was cut by 5 bases and J by 7 bases, with 20 bases left in between. In DNA, the CDR3 is TGTGCCAGTAGTCCGGGCGGGGCACGGATGCGTGGCTACACCTTC. It specifies CASSPGGARMRGYTF.

The chain recombines TRBV15 with TRBJ2-5, with D possibly being TRBD2 (6 bases). This CDR3 comprises 16 residues. The germline V and J ends were trimmed by 0 bases and 1 base, with 12 bases remaining between them. Germline CDR1 reads LNHNV; CDR2 reads YYDKDF (reference sequence). The CDR3 nucleotides read TGTGCCACCAGCAGAGATCTGGCGGGGCGCCAAGAGACCCAGTACTTC. It is translated as CATSRDLAGRQETQYF.

V usage is TRBV10-3 and J usage is TRBJ2-5; D gene ambiguous. Germline lookup yields CDR1 ENHRY and CDR2 SYGVKD. The CDR3 is 9 residues long. V dropped 4 bases and J dropped 9 bases, with 3 bases sitting between them. The CDR3 protein is CAISVSQYF. CDR3 nucleotides: TGTGCCATCAGTGTCTCCCAGTACTTC.

The chain employs TRBV4-2 and TRBJ2-7; 9 positions agree with TRBD1. The CDR3 spans 16 residues. J gave up 7 bases and V 4 bases, and 14 bases lay outside the gene matches. Looked up from germline, CDR1 is LGHNA and CDR2 is YNFKEQ. CDR3 sequence: CASSLRSGQGGTEQYF. The CDR3 DNA reads TGTGCCAGCAGCCTCCGGTCGGGACAGGGAGGAACAGAGCAGTACTTC.